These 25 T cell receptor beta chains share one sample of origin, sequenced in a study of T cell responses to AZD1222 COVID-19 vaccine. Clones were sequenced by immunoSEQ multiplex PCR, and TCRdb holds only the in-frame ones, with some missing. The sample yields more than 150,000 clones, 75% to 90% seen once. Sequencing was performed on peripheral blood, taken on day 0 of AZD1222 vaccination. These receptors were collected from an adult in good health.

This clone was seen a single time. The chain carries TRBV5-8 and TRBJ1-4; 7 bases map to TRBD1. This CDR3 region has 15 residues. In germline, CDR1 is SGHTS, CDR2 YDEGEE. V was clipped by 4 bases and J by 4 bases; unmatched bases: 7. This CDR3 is CASSPGQTYNEKLFF. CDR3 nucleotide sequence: TGTGCCAGCAGCCCGGGACAGACTTATAATGAAAAACTGTTTTTT.

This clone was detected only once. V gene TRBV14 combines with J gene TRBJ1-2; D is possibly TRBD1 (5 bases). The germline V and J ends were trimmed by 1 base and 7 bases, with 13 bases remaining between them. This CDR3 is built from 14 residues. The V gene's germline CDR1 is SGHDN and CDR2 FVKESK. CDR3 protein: CASSQVTAGLGYTF. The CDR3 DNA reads TGTGCCAGCAGCCAAGTGACAGCAGGCCTTGGCTACACCTTC.

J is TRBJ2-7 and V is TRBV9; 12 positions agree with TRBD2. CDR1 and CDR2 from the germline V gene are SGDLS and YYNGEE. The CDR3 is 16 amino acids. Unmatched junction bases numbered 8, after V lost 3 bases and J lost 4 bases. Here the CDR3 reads CASSAHSSGGGYEQYF. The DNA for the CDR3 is TGTGCCAGCAGCGCCCACTCTAGCGGGGGGGGATACGAGCAGTACTTC.

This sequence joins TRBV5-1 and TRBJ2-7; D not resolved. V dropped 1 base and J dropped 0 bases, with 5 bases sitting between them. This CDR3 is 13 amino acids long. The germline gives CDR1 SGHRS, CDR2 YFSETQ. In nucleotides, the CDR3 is TGCGCCAGCAGCTTGCCAGACTCCTACGAGCAGTACTTC. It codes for CASSLPDSYEQYF.

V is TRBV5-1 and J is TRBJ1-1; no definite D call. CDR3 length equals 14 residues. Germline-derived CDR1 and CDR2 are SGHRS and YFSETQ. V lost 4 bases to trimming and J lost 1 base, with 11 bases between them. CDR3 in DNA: TGCGCCAGCAGCGACCGGACGAGGAACACTGAAGCTTTCTTT. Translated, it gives CASSDRTRNTEAFF.

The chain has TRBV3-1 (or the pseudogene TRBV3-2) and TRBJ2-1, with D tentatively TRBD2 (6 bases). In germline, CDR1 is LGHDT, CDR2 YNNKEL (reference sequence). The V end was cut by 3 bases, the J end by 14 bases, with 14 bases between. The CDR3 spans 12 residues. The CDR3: CASSHGTGVEFF. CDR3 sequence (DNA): TGTGCCAGCAGCCACGGGACTGGGGTGGAGTTCTTC.

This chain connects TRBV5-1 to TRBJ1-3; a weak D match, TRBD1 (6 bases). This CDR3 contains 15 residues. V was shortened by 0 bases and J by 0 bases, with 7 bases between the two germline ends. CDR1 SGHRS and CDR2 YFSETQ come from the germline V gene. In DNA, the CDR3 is TGCGCCAGCAGCTTGGCAGGGGACTCTGGAAACACCATATATTTT. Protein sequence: CASSLAGDSGNTIYF.

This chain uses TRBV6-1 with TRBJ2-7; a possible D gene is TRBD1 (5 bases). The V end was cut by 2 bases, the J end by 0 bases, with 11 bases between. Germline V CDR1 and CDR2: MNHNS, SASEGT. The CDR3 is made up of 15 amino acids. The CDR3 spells CASSERGDSSYEQYF. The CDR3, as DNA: TGTGCCAGCAGTGAAAGGGGCGACAGCTCCTACGAGCAGTACTTC.

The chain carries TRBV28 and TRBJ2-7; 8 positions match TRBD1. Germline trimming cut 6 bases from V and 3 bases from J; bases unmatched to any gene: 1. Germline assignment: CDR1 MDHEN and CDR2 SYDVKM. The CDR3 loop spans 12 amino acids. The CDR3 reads CASRGQGYEQYF. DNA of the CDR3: TGTGCCAGCAGAGGACAGGGCTACGAGCAGTACTTC. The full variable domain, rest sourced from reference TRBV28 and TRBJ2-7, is DVKVTQSSRYLVKRTGEKVFLECVQDMDHENMFWYRQDPGLGLRLIYFSYDVKMKEKGDIPEGYSVSREKKERFSLILESASTNQTSMYLCASRGQGYEQYFGPGTRLTVT.

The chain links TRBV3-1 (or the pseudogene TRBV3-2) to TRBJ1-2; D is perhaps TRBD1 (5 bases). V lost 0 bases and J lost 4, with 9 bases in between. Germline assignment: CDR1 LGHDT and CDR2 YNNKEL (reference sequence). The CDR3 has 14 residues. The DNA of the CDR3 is TGTGCCAGCAGCCAAGATACAGGCGCCTATGGCTACACCTTC. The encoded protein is CASSQDTGAYGYTF.

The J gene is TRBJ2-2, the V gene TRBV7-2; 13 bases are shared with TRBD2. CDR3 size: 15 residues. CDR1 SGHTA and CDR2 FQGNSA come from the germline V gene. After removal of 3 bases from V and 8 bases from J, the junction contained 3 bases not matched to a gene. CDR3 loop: CASSLGLAGTGELFF. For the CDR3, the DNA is TGTGCCAGCAGCTTGGGACTAGCGGGAACTGGGGAGCTGTTTTTT.

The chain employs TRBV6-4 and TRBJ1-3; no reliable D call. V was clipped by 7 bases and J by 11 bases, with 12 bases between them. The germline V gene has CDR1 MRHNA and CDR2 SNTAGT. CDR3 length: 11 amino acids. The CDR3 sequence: CASTDRVAIYF. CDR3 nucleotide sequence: TGTGCCAGCACCGACCGGGTGGCCATATATTTT.

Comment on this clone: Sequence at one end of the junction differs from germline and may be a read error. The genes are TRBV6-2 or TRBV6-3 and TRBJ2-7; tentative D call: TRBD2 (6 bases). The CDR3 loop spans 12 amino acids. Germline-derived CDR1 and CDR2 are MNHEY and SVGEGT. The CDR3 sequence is CASSSTGSPQSF. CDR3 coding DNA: TGTGCCAGCAGTTCCACCGGGAGCCCACAGTCCTTC.

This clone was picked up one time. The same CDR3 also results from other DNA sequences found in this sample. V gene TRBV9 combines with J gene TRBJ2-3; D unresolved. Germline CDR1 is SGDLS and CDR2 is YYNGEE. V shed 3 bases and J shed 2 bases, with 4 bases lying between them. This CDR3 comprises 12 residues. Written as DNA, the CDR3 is TGTGCCAGCAGCGCGTCCACAGATACGCAGTATTTT. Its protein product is CASSASTDTQYF.

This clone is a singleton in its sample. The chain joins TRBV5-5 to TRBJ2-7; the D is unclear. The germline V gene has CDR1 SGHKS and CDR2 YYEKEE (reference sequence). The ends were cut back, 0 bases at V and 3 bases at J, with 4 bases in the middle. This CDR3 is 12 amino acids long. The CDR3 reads CASSLARYEQYF. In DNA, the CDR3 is TGTGCCAGCAGCTTGGCCCGCTACGAGCAGTACTTC.

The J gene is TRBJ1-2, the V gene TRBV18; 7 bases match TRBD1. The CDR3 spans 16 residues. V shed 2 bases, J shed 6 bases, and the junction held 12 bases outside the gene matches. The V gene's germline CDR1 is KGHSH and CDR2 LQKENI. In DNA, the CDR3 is TGTGCCAGCTCACCAGTTACAGGGGCGAAGGGGGATGGCTACACCTTC. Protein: CASSPVTGAKGDGYTF.

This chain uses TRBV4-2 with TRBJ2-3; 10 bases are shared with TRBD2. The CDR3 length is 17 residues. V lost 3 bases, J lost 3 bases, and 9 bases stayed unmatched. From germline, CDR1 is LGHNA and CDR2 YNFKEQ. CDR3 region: CASSQYRSGLATDTQYF. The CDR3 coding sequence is TGTGCCAGCAGCCAGTATCGATCGGGACTAGCGACAGATACGCAGTATTTT.

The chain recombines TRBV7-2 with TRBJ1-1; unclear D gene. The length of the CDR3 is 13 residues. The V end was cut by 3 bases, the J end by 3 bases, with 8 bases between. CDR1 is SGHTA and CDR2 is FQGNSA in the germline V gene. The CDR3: CASSFSEHTEAFF. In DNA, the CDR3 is TGTGCCAGCAGCTTCTCAGAACACACTGAAGCTTTCTTT.

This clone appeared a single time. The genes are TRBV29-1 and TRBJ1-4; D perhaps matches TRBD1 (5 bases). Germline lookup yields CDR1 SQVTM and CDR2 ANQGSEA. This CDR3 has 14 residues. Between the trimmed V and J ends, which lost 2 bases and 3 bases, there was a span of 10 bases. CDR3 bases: TGCAGCGTTGAATACGGGGGACCTAATGAAAAACTGTTTTTT. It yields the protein CSVEYGGPNEKLFF.

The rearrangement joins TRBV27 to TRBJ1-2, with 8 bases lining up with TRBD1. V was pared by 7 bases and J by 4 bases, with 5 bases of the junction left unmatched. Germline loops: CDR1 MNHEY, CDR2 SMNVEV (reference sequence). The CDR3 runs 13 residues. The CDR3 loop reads CASTPTGGYGYTF. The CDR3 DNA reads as TGTGCCAGCACCCCCACAGGGGGCTATGGCTACACCTTC.

The CDR3 loop reads CASGPLGYEQYF. For the CDR3, the DNA is TGTGCCAGCGGACCGCTGGGGTACGAGCAGTACTTC. This sequence joins TRBV12-3 or TRBV12-4 and TRBJ2-7; D gene unclear. Trimming removed 8 bases from V and 4 bases from J, with 12 bases in between. This CDR3 has 12 residues.

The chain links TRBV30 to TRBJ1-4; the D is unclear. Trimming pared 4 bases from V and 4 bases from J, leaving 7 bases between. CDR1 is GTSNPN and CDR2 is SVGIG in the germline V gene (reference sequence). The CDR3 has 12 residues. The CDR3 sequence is CAWTPDNEKLFF. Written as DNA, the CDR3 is TGTGCCTGGACCCCGGATAATGAAAAACTGTTTTTT.

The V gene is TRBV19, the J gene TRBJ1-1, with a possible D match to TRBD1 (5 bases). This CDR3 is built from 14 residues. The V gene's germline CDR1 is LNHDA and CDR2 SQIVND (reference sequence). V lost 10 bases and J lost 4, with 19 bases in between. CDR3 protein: CATTDPGMGTEAFF. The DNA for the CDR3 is TGTGCCACGACCGACCCAGGGATGGGCACTGAAGCTTTCTTT.

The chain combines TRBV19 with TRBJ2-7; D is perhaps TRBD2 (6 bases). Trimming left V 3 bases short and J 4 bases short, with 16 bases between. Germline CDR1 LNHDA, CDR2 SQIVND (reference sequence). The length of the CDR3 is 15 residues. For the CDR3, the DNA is TGTGCCAGTAGTATGGGGCCGGGAGCCCTTTACGAGCAGTACTTC. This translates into CASSMGPGALYEQYF.

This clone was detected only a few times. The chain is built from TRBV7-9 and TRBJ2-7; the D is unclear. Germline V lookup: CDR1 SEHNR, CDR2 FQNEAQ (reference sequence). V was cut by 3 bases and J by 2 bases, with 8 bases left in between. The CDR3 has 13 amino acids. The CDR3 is CASSFPGAYEQYF. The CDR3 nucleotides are TGTGCCAGCAGCTTTCCAGGAGCCTACGAGCAGTACTTC. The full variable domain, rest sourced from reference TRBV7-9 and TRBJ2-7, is DTGVSQNPRHKITKRGQNVTFRCDPISEHNRLYWYRQTLGQGPEFLTYFQNEAQLEKSRLLSDRFSAERPKGSFSTLEIQRTEQGDSAMYLCASSFPGAYEQYFGPGTRLTVT.